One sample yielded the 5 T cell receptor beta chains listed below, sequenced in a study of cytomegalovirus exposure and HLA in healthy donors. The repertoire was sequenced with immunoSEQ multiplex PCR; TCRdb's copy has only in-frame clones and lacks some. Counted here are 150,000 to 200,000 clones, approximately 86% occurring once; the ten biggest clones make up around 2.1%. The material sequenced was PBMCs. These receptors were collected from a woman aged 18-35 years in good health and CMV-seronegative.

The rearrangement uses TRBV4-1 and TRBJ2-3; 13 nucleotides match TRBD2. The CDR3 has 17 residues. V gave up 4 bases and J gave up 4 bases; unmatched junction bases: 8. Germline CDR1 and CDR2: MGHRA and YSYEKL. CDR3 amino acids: CASSRLELAGGSDTQYF. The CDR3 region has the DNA TGCGCCAGCAGCCGCCTGGAACTAGCGGGGGGGTCAGATACGCAGTATTTT.

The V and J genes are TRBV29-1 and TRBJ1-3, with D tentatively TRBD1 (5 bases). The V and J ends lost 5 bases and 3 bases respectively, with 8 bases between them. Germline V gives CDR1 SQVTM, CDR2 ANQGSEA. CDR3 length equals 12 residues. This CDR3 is CSVKGNGNTIYF. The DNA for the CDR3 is TGCAGCGTTAAGGGGAATGGAAACACCATATATTTT.

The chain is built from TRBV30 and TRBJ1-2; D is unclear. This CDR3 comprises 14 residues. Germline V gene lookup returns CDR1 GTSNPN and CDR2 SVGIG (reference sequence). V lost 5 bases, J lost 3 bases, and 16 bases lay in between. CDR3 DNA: TGTGCCTGGGGGAAGACGGGGAGGTACTATGGCTACACCTTC. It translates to CAWGKTGRYYGYTF.

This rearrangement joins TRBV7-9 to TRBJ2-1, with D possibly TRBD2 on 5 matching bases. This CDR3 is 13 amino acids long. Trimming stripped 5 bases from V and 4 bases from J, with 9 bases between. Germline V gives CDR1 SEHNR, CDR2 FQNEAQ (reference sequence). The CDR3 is CASSPGIYNEQFF. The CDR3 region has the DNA TGTGCCAGCAGCCCGGGGATTTACAATGAGCAGTTCTTC.

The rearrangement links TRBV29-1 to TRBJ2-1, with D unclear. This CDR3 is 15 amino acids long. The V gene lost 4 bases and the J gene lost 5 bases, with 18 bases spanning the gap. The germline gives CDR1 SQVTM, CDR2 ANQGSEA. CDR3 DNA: TGCAGCGTTGGTGTCGCGAACAGAGTCAACAATGAGCAGTTCTTC. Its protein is CSVGVANRVNNEQFF.